This TCR beta chain was sequenced during a study of T cell clusters in autoimmune cytopenias. Considering frequency, this clonotype is medium-sized (0.01 to 0.1%). One tube held mixed TRB-A and TRB-B primer pools for touch-down PCR. No DNA is given; TCRdb re-called the multiplex PCR reads and lists each CDR3 protein once. The sample totals some 13,000 distinct CDR3 sequences. TRB was amplified from about 250 ng of peripheral blood genomic DNA per sample. CDR1 is SGHAT and CDR2 is FQDESV in the germline V gene (reference sequence). There are 18 residues in the CDR3. This TCR was sampled from a human donor with an autoimmune cytopenia or autoimmune hepatitis (not recorded which). V is TRBV11-1 and J is TRBJ2-5; TCRdb selects TRBD2, and the lack of DNA leaves this call unchecked. Sample: peripheral blood. The CDR3 protein is CASSPNGGLAGGGETQYF.